This TCR beta chain was observed in a study of brain metastases from non-small cell lung cancer. Points from the study as a whole: Metastases had sparse T cells but largely shared repertoires with primaries. Compared with primary tumors, brain metastases showed less T-cell infiltration. Expanded T-cell clones appeared in 60% to 80% of brain metastases over primaries.

The germline V gene has CDR1 SEHNR and CDR2 FQNEAQ (reference sequence). The V gene lost 3 bases and the J gene lost 6 bases, with 12 bases spanning the gap. The CDR3 spans 14 residues. Here immunoSEQ multiplex PCR was the method, and the copy in TCRdb shows in-frame clones only, minus some. This table holds 300 to 350 clones, about 92% found once. Regarding this clone: Its antigen is not identified.

The sample comprised tissue from a brain metastasis. The TCR originated in a donor aged 40 or older with non-small cell lung cancer. The chain joins TRBV7-9 to TRBJ1-5; possible D gene TRBD1, 6 bases. The CDR3 sequence: CASSLGGAGQPQHF. DNA for the CDR3: TGTGCCAGCAGCTTGGGGGGGGCCGGTCAGCCCCAGCATTTT.